The following is a TCR beta chain sequence with its context. Its antigen is undetermined. The CDR3 contains 17 residues. Germline CDR1 LNHDA, CDR2 SQIVND (reference sequence). Trimming cost V 5 bases and J 0 bases; bases outside gene matches: 10. The sample's time point: week 35, safety follow-up. Doses of 300 ug of mutant IDH1 20-mer peptide were given with topical imiquimod. This specimen comes from a study of a mutant IDH1 vaccine in newly diagnosed glioma. Sequenced by immunoSEQ multiplex PCR; TCRdb stores in-frame clones only, minus some. This sample has 40,000 to 45,000 clones; 81% occur once, and the top ten carry approximately 4.7%.

Specimen: PBMCs, collected from a glioma patient whose treatment included an IDH1 peptide vaccine. The sequence derives from a woman aged 40 to 49 with glioma. Some clones in this sample may be carry-over from other donors' samples. The chain is built from TRBV19 and TRBJ1-3; TRBD1 agrees at 7 bases. The CDR3 DNA is TGTGCCAGTAGTCCCGCAAACAGGGGTCTCTCTGGAAACACCATATATTTT. It encodes CASSPANRGLSGNTIYF.